Listed below are T cell receptor beta chains from one sample, sequenced in a study of post-analysis software for immune sequencing data. TCRdb re-called the PCR reads with MiXCR, one entry per CDR3 protein. The sample has approximately 730,000 distinct CDR3 sequences, 25% to 30% seen once. Sequencing used blood. The receptors were gathered from a girl aged 10-17 years with multiple sclerosis. Each CDR3 is given with its conserved first and last residue. D genes are given only for firm matches. The size field is filled for only some rows; it gives once, few, many or a size class.

D gene: NA; clone size: many; J gene: TRBJ1-2; V gene: TRBV12-3/TRBV12-4; CDR3 protein: CASSTFWREAGYTF; CDR3 DNA: TGTGCCAGCAGTACCTTTTGGAGGGAGGCTGGCTACACCTTC
D gene: NA; clone size: few; J gene: TRBJ1-4; V gene: TRBV20-1; CDR3 protein: CSATRGNLLGEKLFF; CDR3 DNA: TGCAGTGCTACCCGAGGGAACTTATTGGGTGAAAAACTGTTTTTT
D gene: NA; clone size: few; J gene: TRBJ2-7; V gene: TRBV20-1; CDR3 protein: CSARQGVAEQYF; CDR3 DNA: TGCAGTGCTAGGCAGGGTGTGGCCGAGCAGTACTTC
D gene: NA; clone size: NA; J gene: TRBJ1-1; V gene: TRBV20-1; CDR3 protein: CSAIRQGVIEAFF; CDR3 DNA: TGCAGTGCTATTAGGCAGGGAGTAATTGAAGCTTTCTTT
D gene: NA; clone size: NA; J gene: TRBJ1-2; V gene: TRBV20-1; CDR3 protein: CSARAGYPQASRGYTF; CDR3 DNA: TGCAGTGCTAGGGCGGGCTACCCCCAAGCTTCGCGAGGCTACACCTTC
D gene: TRBD1; clone size: NA; J gene: TRBJ1-1; V gene: TRBV7-2; CDR3 protein: CASSQYTGGMNTEAFF; CDR3 DNA: TGTGCCAGCAGCCAATACACAGGGGGGATGAACACTGAAGCTTTCTTT
D gene: NA; clone size: few; J gene: TRBJ1-4; V gene: TRBV20-1; CDR3 protein: CSAEESFEKLFF; CDR3 DNA: TGCAGTGCTGAGGAGTCTTTTGAAAAACTGTTTTTT
D gene: TRBD2; clone size: NA; J gene: TRBJ2-3; V gene: TRBV20-1; CDR3 protein: CSVPAGGPLYSDTQYF; CDR3 DNA: TGCAGTGTCCCAGCGGGAGGGCCCTTGTATTCAGATACGCAGTATTTT
D gene: NA; clone size: NA; J gene: TRBJ1-5; V gene: TRBV19; CDR3 protein: CASSLWAGLSDQPQHF; CDR3 DNA: TGTGCCAGTAGTCTATGGGCTGGATTATCAGATCAGCCCCAGCATTTT
D gene: TRBD2; clone size: NA; J gene: TRBJ2-3; V gene: TRBV20-1; CDR3 protein: CSASPGLAYTDTQYF; CDR3 DNA: TGCAGTGCTAGTCCAGGACTAGCGTACACAGATACGCAGTATTTT
D gene: NA; clone size: NA; J gene: TRBJ1-4; V gene: TRBV6-5; CDR3 protein: CASGLQWEKLFF; CDR3 DNA: TGTGCCAGCGGGCTACAGTGGGAAAAACTGTTTTTT
D gene: NA; clone size: NA; J gene: TRBJ2-3; V gene: TRBV4-2; CDR3 protein: CASSQYISTDTQYF; CDR3 DNA: TGTGCCAGCAGCCAATACATTAGCACAGATACGCAGTATTTT
D gene: NA; clone size: NA; J gene: TRBJ2-5; V gene: TRBV20-1; CDR3 protein: CRSGGNQETQYF; CDR3 DNA: TGCAGGTCAGGGGGGAACCAAGAGACCCAGTACTTC
D gene: TRBD2; clone size: few; J gene: TRBJ2-1; V gene: TRBV7-8; CDR3 protein: CASSLAGTSGRFSYNEQFF; CDR3 DNA: TGTGCCAGCAGCTTAGCCGGGACTAGCGGGCGTTTCTCCTACAATGAGCAGTTCTTC
D gene: NA; clone size: NA; J gene: TRBJ2-3; V gene: TRBV20-1; CDR3 protein: CSAREGADPWGTQYF; CDR3 DNA: TGCAGTGCTAGAGAGGGGGCGGACCCTTGGGGTACGCAGTATTTT
D gene: TRBD1; clone size: NA; J gene: TRBJ2-1; V gene: TRBV24-1; CDR3 protein: CATSQGQGVDEQFF; CDR3 DNA: TGTGCCACCAGTCAGGGACAGGGGGTCGATGAGCAGTTCTTC
D gene: NA; clone size: few; J gene: TRBJ2-4; V gene: TRBV28; CDR3 protein: CASSFRGSFLNIQYF; CDR3 DNA: TGTGCCAGCAGTTTTAGAGGTAGCTTCCTAAACATTCAGTACTTC
D gene: TRBD1; clone size: few; J gene: TRBJ2-1; V gene: TRBV29-1; CDR3 protein: CSVAGTAYQETQFF; CDR3 DNA: TGCAGCGTCGCTGGGACAGCGTACCAAGAGACCCAGTTCTTC
D gene: TRBD2; clone size: NA; J gene: TRBJ2-1; V gene: TRBV5-1; CDR3 protein: CASSLEVAGTKNEQFF; CDR3 DNA: TGCGCCAGCAGCTTGGAGGTAGCGGGCACCAAAAATGAGCAGTTCTTC
D gene: NA; clone size: NA; J gene: TRBJ2-3; V gene: TRBV5-5; CDR3 protein: CASSLVTLVGTDTQYF; CDR3 DNA: TGTGCCAGCAGCTTGGTAACGCTAGTCGGCACAGATACGCAGTATTTT
D gene: TRBD1; clone size: once; J gene: TRBJ1-1; V gene: TRBV6-1; CDR3 protein: CASSSLTGGAEAFF; CDR3 DNA: TGTGCCAGCAGTTCCCTGACAGGGGGAGCTGAAGCTTTCTTT
D gene: NA; clone size: few; J gene: TRBJ1-4; V gene: TRBV20-1; CDR3 protein: CSAREIRGEKLFF; CDR3 DNA: TGCAGTGCTAGAGAGATACGAGGTGAAAAACTGTTTTTT
D gene: NA; clone size: NA; J gene: TRBJ2-2; V gene: TRBV29-1; CDR3 protein: CSVQRRVQANTGELFF; CDR3 DNA: TGCAGCGTTCAACGCAGAGTTCAAGCGAACACCGGGGAGCTGTTTTTT
D gene: NA; clone size: NA; J gene: TRBJ1-5; V gene: TRBV2; CDR3 protein: CASSGDNQPQHF; CDR3 DNA: TGTGCCAGCTCAGGGGATAATCAGCCCCAGCATTTT
D gene: NA; clone size: few; J gene: TRBJ2-3; V gene: TRBV5-6; CDR3 protein: CASSRDGTTDTQYF; CDR3 DNA: TGTGCCAGCAGCCGGGACGGTACCACAGATACGCAGTATTTT
D gene: TRBD1; clone size: NA; J gene: TRBJ1-2; V gene: TRBV7-8; CDR3 protein: CASSLGQGRDYGYTF; CDR3 DNA: TGTGCCAGCAGCCTCGGACAGGGGAGGGACTATGGCTACACCTTC
D gene: TRBD2; clone size: NA; J gene: TRBJ2-1; V gene: TRBV19; CDR3 protein: CASSIEIGGRRTSGNEQFF; CDR3 DNA: TGTGCCAGTAGTATCGAGATAGGAGGACGACGGACTAGCGGGAATGAGCAGTTCTTC
D gene: TRBD1; clone size: few; J gene: TRBJ2-1; V gene: TRBV7-2; CDR3 protein: CASSLPGTGGFF; CDR3 DNA: TGTGCCAGCAGCCTGCCCGGGACAGGGGGGTTCTTC
D gene: TRBD1; clone size: few; J gene: TRBJ1-1; V gene: TRBV4-1; CDR3 protein: CASSHADRLPNTEAFF; CDR3 DNA: TGCGCCAGCAGCCACGCGGACAGGCTCCCGAACACTGAAGCTTTCTTT
D gene: TRBD1; clone size: few; J gene: TRBJ2-1; V gene: TRBV24-1; CDR3 protein: CATRPRTGGYNEQFF; CDR3 DNA: TGTGCCACCAGGCCTAGGACAGGGGGGTACAATGAGCAGTTCTTC
D gene: TRBD1; clone size: once; J gene: TRBJ2-2; V gene: TRBV20-1; CDR3 protein: CSAEDRVRGTGELFF; CDR3 DNA: TGCAGTGCAGAGGACAGGGTTCGGGGCACCGGGGAGCTGTTTTTT
D gene: NA; clone size: few; J gene: TRBJ1-5; V gene: TRBV24-1; CDR3 protein: CATSDPEVMSPQHF; CDR3 DNA: TGTGCCACCAGTGATCCCGAGGTTATGTCGCCCCAGCATTTT
D gene: NA; clone size: NA; J gene: TRBJ2-1; V gene: TRBV10-2; CDR3 protein: CASEGGKWGNEQFF; CDR3 DNA: TGCGCCAGCGAGGGGGGGAAATGGGGCAATGAGCAGTTCTTC
D gene: NA; clone size: few; J gene: TRBJ2-4; V gene: TRBV15; CDR3 protein: CATSRMGGNIQYF; CDR3 DNA: TGTGCCACCAGCAGGATGGGGGGAAACATTCAGTACTTC
D gene: NA; clone size: NA; J gene: TRBJ2-1; V gene: TRBV6-1; CDR3 protein: CASSEYGGTEQFF; CDR3 DNA: TGTGCCAGCAGTGAATACGGGGGAACTGAGCAGTTCTTC
D gene: NA; clone size: NA; J gene: TRBJ2-1; V gene: TRBV20-1; CDR3 protein: CSAASGLSRGSNEQFF; CDR3 DNA: TGCAGTGCTGCCTCGGGACTTTCTAGGGGTTCGAATGAGCAGTTCTTC
D gene: NA; clone size: NA; J gene: TRBJ2-3; V gene: TRBV7-6; CDR3 protein: CASSLLSGTDTQYF; CDR3 DNA: TGTGCCAGCAGCCTCCTAAGTGGCACAGATACGCAGTATTTT
D gene: TRBD2; clone size: NA; J gene: TRBJ2-1; V gene: TRBV20-1; CDR3 protein: CSGIGAGAYNEQFF; CDR3 DNA: TGCAGTGGGATCGGGGCGGGAGCCTACAATGAGCAGTTCTTC
D gene: NA; clone size: few; J gene: TRBJ1-4; V gene: TRBV7-2; CDR3 protein: CASSPSSQGYEKLFF; CDR3 DNA: TGTGCCAGCAGCCCTAGTAGCCAGGGCTATGAAAAACTGTTTTTT
D gene: NA; clone size: NA; J gene: TRBJ1-1; V gene: TRBV5-1; CDR3 protein: CASSFLNRGENEAFF; CDR3 DNA: TGCGCCAGCAGCTTCTTAAACCGGGGGGAAAATGAAGCTTTCTTT
D gene: NA; clone size: NA; J gene: TRBJ2-3; V gene: TRBV3-1; CDR3 protein: CASSQDADTQYF; CDR3 DNA: TGTGCCAGCAGCCAAGATGCCGATACGCAGTATTTT
D gene: NA; clone size: NA; J gene: TRBJ2-5; V gene: TRBV20-1; CDR3 protein: CSARPPGPQETQYF; CDR3 DNA: TGCAGTGCTAGGCCCCCGGGACCGCAAGAGACCCAGTACTTC
D gene: NA; clone size: NA; J gene: TRBJ2-5; V gene: TRBV6-6; CDR3 protein: CASSPERAGYETQYF; CDR3 DNA: TGTGCCAGCAGTCCCGAACGGGCAGGGTACGAGACCCAGTACTTC
D gene: NA; clone size: few; J gene: TRBJ1-4; V gene: TRBV2; CDR3 protein: CASSEGVRGEEKLFF; CDR3 DNA: TGTGCCAGCAGTGAAGGGGTAAGGGGCGAGGAAAAACTGTTTTTT
D gene: NA; clone size: few; J gene: TRBJ2-1; V gene: TRBV20-1; CDR3 protein: CSALRRGGGNNEQFF; CDR3 DNA: TGCAGTGCTCTCAGGCGGGGAGGTGGGAACAATGAGCAGTTCTTC
D gene: NA; clone size: NA; J gene: TRBJ2-6; V gene: TRBV6-1; CDR3 protein: CASRHRGPPDPSGANVLTF; CDR3 DNA: TGTGCCAGCAGGCACCGGGGCCCCCCTGACCCCTCTGGGGCCAACGTCCTGACTTTC
D gene: TRBD1; clone size: few; J gene: TRBJ2-1; V gene: TRBV12-3/TRBV12-4; CDR3 protein: CASSFLGMGDRAREQFF; CDR3 DNA: TGTGCCAGCAGTTTTCTTGGTATGGGGGACAGGGCTCGGGAGCAGTTCTTC
D gene: TRBD2; clone size: few; J gene: TRBJ2-1; V gene: TRBV24-1; CDR3 protein: CATSDPQGLAGDLYNEQFF; CDR3 DNA: TGTGCCACCAGTGATCCCCAGGGGCTAGCGGGAGACCTCTACAATGAGCAGTTCTTC
D gene: NA; clone size: few; J gene: TRBJ2-5; V gene: TRBV18; CDR3 protein: CASSRLGGNQETQYF; CDR3 DNA: TGTGCCAGCTCACGTCTCGGGGGAAACCAAGAGACCCAGTACTTC
D gene: TRBD2; clone size: few; J gene: TRBJ2-5; V gene: TRBV7-2; CDR3 protein: CASSLDLREGQETQYF; CDR3 DNA: TGTGCCAGCAGCTTAGATCTACGGGAGGGCCAAGAGACCCAGTACTTC
D gene: NA; clone size: NA; J gene: TRBJ2-5; V gene: TRBV29-1; CDR3 protein: CSVGAGQETQYF; CDR3 DNA: TGCAGCGTTGGAGCAGGGCAAGAGACCCAGTACTTC
D gene: NA; clone size: few; J gene: TRBJ2-3; V gene: TRBV7-2; CDR3 protein: CASSSQLGGGTDTQYF; CDR3 DNA: TGTGCCAGCAGTTCTCAACTAGGGGGGGGCACAGATACGCAGTATTTT
D gene: NA; clone size: NA; J gene: TRBJ2-7; V gene: TRBV7-2; CDR3 protein: CASSFLRGPMSYEQYF; CDR3 DNA: TGTGCCAGCAGCTTTCTGCGGGGCCCTATGTCCTACGAGCAGTACTTC
D gene: TRBD2; clone size: NA; J gene: TRBJ2-4; V gene: TRBV4-3; CDR3 protein: CASSQVWIAGGLAKNIQYF; CDR3 DNA: TGCGCCAGCAGCCAAGTCTGGATAGCGGGAGGACTAGCCAAAAACATTCAGTACTTC
D gene: TRBD1; clone size: NA; J gene: TRBJ2-7; V gene: TRBV5-5; CDR3 protein: CASSLAGTDNYEQYF; CDR3 DNA: TGTGCCAGCAGCTTGGCTGGGACAGACAACTACGAGCAGTACTTC
D gene: NA; clone size: NA; J gene: TRBJ1-6; V gene: TRBV20-1; CDR3 protein: CSARDTGTGRSPLHF; CDR3 DNA: TGCAGTGCTAGAGATACCGGGACGGGGAGGTCACCCCTCCACTTT
D gene: TRBD1; clone size: NA; J gene: TRBJ1-6; V gene: TRBV20-1; CDR3 protein: CSAGRGQGVKSPLHF; CDR3 DNA: TGCAGTGCTGGAAGAGGACAGGGGGTAAAATCACCCCTCCACTTT
D gene: NA; clone size: few; J gene: TRBJ2-3; V gene: TRBV7-2; CDR3 protein: CASRIGGLPNWYF; CDR3 DNA: TGTGCCAGCAGAATAGGGGGACTCCCGAACTGGTATTTT
D gene: NA; clone size: NA; J gene: TRBJ1-2; V gene: TRBV9; CDR3 protein: CASSLGPLGDTGYTF; CDR3 DNA: TGTGCCAGCAGCTTAGGACCCTTAGGTGACACTGGCTACACCTTC